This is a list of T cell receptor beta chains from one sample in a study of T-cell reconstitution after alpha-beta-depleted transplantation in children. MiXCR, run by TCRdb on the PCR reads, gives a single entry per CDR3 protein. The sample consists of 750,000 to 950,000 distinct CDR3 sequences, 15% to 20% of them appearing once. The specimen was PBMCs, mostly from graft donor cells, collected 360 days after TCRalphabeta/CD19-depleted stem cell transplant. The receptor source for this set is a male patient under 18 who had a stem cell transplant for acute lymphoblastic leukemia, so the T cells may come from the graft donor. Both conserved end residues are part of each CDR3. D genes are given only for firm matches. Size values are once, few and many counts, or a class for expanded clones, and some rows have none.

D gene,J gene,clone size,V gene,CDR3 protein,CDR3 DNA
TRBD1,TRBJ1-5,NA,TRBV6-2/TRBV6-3,CASSLHRGSQPQHF,TGTGCCAGCAGTCTCCACAGGGGTAGCCAGCCCCAGCATTTT
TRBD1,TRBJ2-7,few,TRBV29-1,CSVELLMGQGGRIYEQYF,TGCAGCGTTGAGCTTCTTATGGGACAGGGCGGGAGAATCTACGAGCAGTACTTC
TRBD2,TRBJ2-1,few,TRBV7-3,CASSLTAGTSGRAGFF,TGTGCCAGCAGCTTAACAGCGGGGACTAGCGGGAGGGCCGGGTTCTTC
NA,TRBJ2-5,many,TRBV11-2,CASSRVVRALETQYF,TGTGCCAGCAGCCGCGTTGTGAGGGCGTTAGAGACCCAGTACTTC
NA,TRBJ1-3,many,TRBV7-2,CASSLWHGNTIYF,TGTGCCAGCAGCTTGTGGCACGGAAACACCATATATTTT
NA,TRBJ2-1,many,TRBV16,CASIPTPGEQFF,TGTGCCAGCATCCCTACACCTGGTGAGCAGTTCTTC
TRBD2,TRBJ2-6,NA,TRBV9,CASSREPGRRKANVLTF,TGTGCCAGCAGCCGAGAGCCCGGGAGGAGAAAGGCCAACGTCCTGACTTTC
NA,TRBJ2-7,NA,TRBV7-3,CASSARSEGDEQYF,TGTGCCAGCAGCGCAAGAAGTGAGGGAGACGAGCAGTACTTC
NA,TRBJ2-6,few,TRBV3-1,CASSQVPRTSGANVLTF,TGTGCCAGCAGCCAAGTTCCGCGGACCTCTGGGGCCAACGTCCTGACTTTC
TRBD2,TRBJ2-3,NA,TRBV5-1,CASSLLVAGVDTQYF,TGCGCCAGCAGCTTGTTGGTAGCGGGTGTCGATACGCAGTATTTT
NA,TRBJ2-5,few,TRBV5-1,CASSLATLAFQETQYF,TGCGCCAGCAGCTTGGCCACGCTAGCCTTCCAAGAGACCCAGTACTTC
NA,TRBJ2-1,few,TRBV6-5,CASSYSRQGLDEQFF,TGTGCCAGCAGTTACTCGAGGCAGGGGCTCGATGAGCAGTTCTTC
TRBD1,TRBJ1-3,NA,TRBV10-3,CATGQASGNTIYF,TGTGCCACCGGACAGGCTTCTGGAAACACCATATATTTT
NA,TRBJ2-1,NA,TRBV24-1,CATSDPRQGRGWGGFF,TGTGCCACCAGTGACCCCCGACAGGGGAGGGGGTGGGGCGGGTTCTTC
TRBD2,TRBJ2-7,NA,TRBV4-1,CASSQARLAASYEQYF,TGCGCCAGCAGCCAAGCGCGTCTAGCGGCATCCTACGAGCAGTACTTC
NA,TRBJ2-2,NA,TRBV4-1,CASSQEVADITTGELFF,TGCGCCAGCAGCCAAGAGGTTGCGGATATAACCACCGGGGAGCTGTTTTTT
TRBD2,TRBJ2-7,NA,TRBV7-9,CAGETTSGAYEQYF,TGTGCCGGAGAGACGACTAGCGGGGCCTACGAGCAGTACTTC
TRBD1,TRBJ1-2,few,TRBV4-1,CASSHAGGDRSHGYTF,TGCGCCAGCAGCCATGCCGGGGGGGACAGGAGCCATGGCTACACCTTC
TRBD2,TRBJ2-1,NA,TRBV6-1,CASRLAGQGEQFF,TGTGCCAGCAGACTAGCGGGCCAAGGAGAGCAGTTCTTC
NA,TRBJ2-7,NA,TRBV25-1,CASREIFWDLNIPAGSRSSYEQYF,TGTGCCAGCAGGGAAATTTTCTGGGACCTAAATATCCCTGCGGGGTCCCGTAGCTCCTACGAGCAGTACTTC
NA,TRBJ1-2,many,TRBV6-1,CASTPSGVYGYTF,TGTGCCAGCACCCCCTCGGGGGTCTATGGCTACACCTTC
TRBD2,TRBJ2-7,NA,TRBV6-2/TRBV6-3,CASSYTKRDWYEQYF,TGTGCCAGCAGTTACACCAAGCGGGACTGGTACGAGCAGTACTTC